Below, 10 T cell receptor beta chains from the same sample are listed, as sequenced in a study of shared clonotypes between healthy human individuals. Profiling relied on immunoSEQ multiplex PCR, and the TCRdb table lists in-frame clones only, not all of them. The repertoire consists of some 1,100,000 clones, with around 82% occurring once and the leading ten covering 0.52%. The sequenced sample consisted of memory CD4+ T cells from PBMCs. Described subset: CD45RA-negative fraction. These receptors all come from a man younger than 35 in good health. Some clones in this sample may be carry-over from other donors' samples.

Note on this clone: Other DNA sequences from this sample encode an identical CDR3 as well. The CDR3 here is CASSEGQIYGYTF. In DNA form, the CDR3 reads TGTGCCAGCAGTGAGGGACAGATTTATGGCTACACCTTC. The chain joins TRBV2 to TRBJ1-2, with 7 bases matching TRBD1. The CDR3 is made up of 13 amino acids. Unmatched junction bases numbered 3, after V lost 3 bases and J lost 5 bases. Germline CDR1 is SNHLY and CDR2 is FYNNEI. The complete variable domain, with remaining parts taken from reference TRBV2 and TRBJ1-2, reads EPEVTQTPSHQVTQMGQEVILRCVPISNHLYFYWYRQILGQKVEFLVSFYNNEISEKSEIFDDQFSVERPDGSNFTLKIRSTKLEDSAMYFCASSEGQIYGYTFGSGTRLTVV.

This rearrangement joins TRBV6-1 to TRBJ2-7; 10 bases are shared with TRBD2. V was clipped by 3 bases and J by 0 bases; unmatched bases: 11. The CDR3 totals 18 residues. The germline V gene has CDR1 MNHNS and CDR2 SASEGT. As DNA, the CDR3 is TGTGCCAGCAGTGATTGGAGGGCGGCTAGCGGGAGCTCCTACGAGCAGTACTTC. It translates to CASSDWRAASGSSYEQYF.

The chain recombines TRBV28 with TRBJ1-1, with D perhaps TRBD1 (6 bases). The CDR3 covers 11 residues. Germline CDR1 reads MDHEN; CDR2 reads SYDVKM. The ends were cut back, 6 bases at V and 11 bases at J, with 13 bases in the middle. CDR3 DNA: TGTGCCAGCAGGACAGCTAGGGGGGCTTTCTTT. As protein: CASRTARGAFF.

In DNA, the CDR3 is TGTGCCAGCTCCCGGAGAGGGTTGAGTAACTATGGCTACACCTTC. Amino acids: CASSRRGLSNYGYTF. V gene TRBV6-5 combines with J gene TRBJ1-2; no firm D call. CDR3 length equals 15 residues. Germline V gene sequence: CDR1 MNHEY, CDR2 SVGAGI. V was pared by 8 bases and J by 1 base, with 17 bases between.

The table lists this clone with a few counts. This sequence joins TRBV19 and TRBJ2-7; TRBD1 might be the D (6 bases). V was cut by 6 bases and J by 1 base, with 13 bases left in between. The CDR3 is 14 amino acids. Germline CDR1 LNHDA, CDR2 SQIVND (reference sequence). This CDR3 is CASSDDRRSYEQYF. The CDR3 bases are TGTGCCAGTAGCGATGACAGGAGATCCTACGAGCAGTACTTC.

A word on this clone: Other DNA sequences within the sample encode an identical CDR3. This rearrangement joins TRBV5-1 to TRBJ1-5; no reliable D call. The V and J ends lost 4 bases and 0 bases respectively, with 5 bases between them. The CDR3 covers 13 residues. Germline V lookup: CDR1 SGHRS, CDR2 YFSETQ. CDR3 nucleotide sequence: TGCGCCAGCAGCGAGTATAGCAATCAGCCCCAGCATTTT. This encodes CASSEYSNQPQHF.

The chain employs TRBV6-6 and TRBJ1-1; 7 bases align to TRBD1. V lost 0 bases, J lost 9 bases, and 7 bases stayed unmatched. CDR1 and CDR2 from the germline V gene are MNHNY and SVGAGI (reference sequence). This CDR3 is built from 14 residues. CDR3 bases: TGTGCCAGCAGTTACTCCCTCGGGGACAGACAAGCTTTCTTT. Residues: CASSYSLGDRQAFF.

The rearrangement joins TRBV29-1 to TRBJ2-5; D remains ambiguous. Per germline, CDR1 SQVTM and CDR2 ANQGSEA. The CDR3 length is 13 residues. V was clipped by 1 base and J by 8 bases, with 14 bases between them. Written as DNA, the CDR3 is TGCAGCGTTGAAGGTCTTAGGGCACGAACCCAGTACTTC. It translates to CSVEGLRARTQYF.

CDR3 bases: TGTGCCAGCAGCTTAGTGCTGCGGGGTAGCACTGAAGCTTTCTTT. It yields the protein CASSLVLRGSTEAFF. V and J are TRBV11-1 and TRBJ1-1, with D hard to call. The CDR3 is made up of 15 amino acids. V dropped 1 base and J dropped 4 bases, with 13 bases sitting between them. Germline V gene sequence: CDR1 SGHAT, CDR2 FQDESV (reference sequence).

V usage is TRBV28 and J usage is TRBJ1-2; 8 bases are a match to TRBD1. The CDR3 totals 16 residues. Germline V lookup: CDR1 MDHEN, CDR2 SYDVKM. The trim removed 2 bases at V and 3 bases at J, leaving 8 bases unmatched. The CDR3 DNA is TGTGCCAGCAGTTTACTTGGGACAGGAACCCACTATGGCTACACCTTC. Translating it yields CASSLLGTGTHYGYTF.